This T cell receptor (beta chain) was found in a study of blood T cell repertoires in COVID-19. The repertoire was sequenced with immunoSEQ multiplex PCR; TCRdb's copy has only in-frame clones and lacks some. This table has roughly 40,000 clones, about 79% appearing once. This CDR3 has 15 amino acids. Germline values: CDR1 SGDLS, CDR2 YYNGEE. Losses at the gene ends were 3 bases for V and 2 bases for J; bases not matched to a gene: 6. The specimen sequenced was peripheral blood. The TCR originated in a human donor with acute or convalescent COVID-19. The donor label of this sample is uncertain. The rearrangement uses TRBV9 and TRBJ2-7; 9 positions match TRBD1. The CDR3 reads CASSAAGTGTYEQYF. CDR3 bases: TGTGCCAGCAGCGCCGCCGGGACAGGGACCTACGAGCAGTACTTC.